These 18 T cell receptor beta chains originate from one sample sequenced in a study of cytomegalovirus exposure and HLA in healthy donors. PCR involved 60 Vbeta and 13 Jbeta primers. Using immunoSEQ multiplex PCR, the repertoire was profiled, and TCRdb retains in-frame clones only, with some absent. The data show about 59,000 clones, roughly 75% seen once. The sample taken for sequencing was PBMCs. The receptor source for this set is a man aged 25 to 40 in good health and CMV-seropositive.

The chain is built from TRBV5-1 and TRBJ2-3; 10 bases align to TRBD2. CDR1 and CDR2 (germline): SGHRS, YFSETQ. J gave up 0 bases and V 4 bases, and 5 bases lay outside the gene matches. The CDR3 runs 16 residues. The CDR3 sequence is CASSRSGGISTDTQYF. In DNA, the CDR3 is TGCGCCAGCAGCCGTAGCGGGGGGATCAGCACAGATACGCAGTATTTT.

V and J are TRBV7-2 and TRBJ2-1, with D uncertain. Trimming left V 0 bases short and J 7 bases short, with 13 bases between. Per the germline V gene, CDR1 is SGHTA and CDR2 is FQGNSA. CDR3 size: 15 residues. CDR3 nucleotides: TGTGCCAGCAGCTTAGCGCGGCAGTTTGGGAATGAGCAGTTCTTC. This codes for CASSLARQFGNEQFF.

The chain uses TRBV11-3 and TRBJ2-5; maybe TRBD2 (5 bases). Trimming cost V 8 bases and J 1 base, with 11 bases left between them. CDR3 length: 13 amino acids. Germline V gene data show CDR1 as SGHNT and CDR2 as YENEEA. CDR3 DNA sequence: TGTGCCAGCGGACGGACTGTCCAAGAGACCCAGTACTTC. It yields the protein CASGRTVQETQYF.

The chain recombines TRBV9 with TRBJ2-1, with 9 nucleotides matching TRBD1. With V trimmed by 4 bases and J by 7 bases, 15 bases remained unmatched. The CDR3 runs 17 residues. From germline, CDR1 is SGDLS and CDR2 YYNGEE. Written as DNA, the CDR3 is TGTGCCAGCAGCTCCCAACAGACAGGGGGATACCCTAATGAGCAGTTCTTC. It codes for CASSSQQTGGYPNEQFF.

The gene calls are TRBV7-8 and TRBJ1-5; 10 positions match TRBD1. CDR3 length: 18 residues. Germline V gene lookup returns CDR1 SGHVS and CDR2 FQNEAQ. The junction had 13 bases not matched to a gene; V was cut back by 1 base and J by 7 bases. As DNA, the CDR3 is TGTGCCAGCAGCTTAGGTGGGGGGACAGGGGCCTCGTACCAGCCCCAGCATTTT. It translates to CASSLGGGTGASYQPQHF.

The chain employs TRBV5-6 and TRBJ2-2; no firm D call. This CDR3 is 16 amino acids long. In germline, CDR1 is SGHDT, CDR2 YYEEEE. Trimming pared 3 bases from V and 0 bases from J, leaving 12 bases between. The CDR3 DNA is TGTGCCAGCAGCTGGCGGCTCCAGACGAACACCGGGGAGCTGTTTTTT. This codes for CASSWRLQTNTGELFF.

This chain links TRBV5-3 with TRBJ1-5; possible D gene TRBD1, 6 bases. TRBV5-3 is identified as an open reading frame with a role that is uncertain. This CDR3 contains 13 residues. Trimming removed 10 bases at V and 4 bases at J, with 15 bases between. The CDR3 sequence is CAGFTGLNQPQHF. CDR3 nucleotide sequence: TGTGCCGGCTTCACAGGGTTGAATCAGCCCCAGCATTTT.

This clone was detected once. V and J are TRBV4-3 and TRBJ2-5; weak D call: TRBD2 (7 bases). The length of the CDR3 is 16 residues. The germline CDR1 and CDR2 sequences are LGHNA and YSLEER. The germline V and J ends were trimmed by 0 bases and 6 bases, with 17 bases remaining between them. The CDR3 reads CASSQDWQGRGKTQYF. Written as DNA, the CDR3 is TGCGCCAGCAGCCAAGATTGGCAGGGGAGGGGAAAGACCCAGTACTTC.

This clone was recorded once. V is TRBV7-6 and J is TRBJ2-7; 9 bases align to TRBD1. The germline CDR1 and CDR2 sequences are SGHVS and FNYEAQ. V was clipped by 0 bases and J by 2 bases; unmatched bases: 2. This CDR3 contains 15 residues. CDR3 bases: TGTGCCAGCAGCTTAGCTCACAGGGGGCCCTACGAGCAGTACTTC. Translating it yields CASSLAHRGPYEQYF.

CDR3 sequence (DNA): TGCGCCAGCAGCTTGGTTGGGGGAACAGGGGGCGCTTTCTTT. Protein: CASSLVGGTGGAFF. The rearrangement uses TRBV5-1 and TRBJ1-1; TRBD1 matches 9 bases. The junction had 8 bases not matched to a gene; V was cut back by 0 bases and J by 11 bases. CDR3 length equals 14 residues. In germline, CDR1 is SGHRS, CDR2 YFSETQ.

The CDR3 loop is CASSRGQTTDTQYF. CDR3 coding DNA: TGTGCCAGCAGTAGGGGACAAACCACAGATACGCAGTATTTT. This chain joins TRBV2 and TRBJ2-3; perhaps TRBD1 as D (6 bases). The CDR3 loop spans 14 amino acids. Looked up from germline, CDR1 is SNHLY and CDR2 is FYNNEI. The germline V and J ends were trimmed by 5 bases and 2 bases, with 11 bases remaining between them.

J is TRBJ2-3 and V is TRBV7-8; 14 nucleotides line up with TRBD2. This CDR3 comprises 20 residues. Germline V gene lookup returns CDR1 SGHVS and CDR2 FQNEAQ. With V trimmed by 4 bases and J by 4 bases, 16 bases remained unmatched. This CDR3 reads CASSSPRLAGGPRIADTQYF. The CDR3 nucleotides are TGTGCCAGCAGCTCTCCCCGACTAGCGGGGGGGCCCCGGATCGCAGATACGCAGTATTTT.

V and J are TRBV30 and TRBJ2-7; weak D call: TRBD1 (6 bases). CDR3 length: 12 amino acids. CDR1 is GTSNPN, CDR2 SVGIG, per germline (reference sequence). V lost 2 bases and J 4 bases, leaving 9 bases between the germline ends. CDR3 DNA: TGTGCCTGGAGTCCACAGGGTTACGAGCAGTACTTC. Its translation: CAWSPQGYEQYF.

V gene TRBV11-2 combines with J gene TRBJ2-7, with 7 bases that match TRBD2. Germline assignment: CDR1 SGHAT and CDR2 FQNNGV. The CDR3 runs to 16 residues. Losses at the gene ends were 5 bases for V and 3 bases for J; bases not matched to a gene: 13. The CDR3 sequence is CASSPVQWTSSYEQYF. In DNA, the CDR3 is TGTGCCAGCAGCCCCGTTCAGTGGACTAGTAGCTACGAGCAGTACTTC.

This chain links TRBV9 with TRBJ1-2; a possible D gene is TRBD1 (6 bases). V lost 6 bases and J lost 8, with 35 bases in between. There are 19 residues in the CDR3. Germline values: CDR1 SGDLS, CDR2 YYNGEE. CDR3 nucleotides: TGTGCCAGCACCTGGATAATACACGGCCCCGGGGAGGGGGGGGAAGGCTACACCTTC. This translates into CASTWIIHGPGEGGEGYTF.

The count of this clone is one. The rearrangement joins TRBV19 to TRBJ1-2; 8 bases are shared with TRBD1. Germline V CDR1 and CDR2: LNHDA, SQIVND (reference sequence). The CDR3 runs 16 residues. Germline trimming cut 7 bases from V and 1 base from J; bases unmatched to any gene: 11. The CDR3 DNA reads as TGTGCCAGTACCACAGGGGGGACCCTCCTTAACTATGGCTACACCTTC. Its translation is CASTTGGTLLNYGYTF. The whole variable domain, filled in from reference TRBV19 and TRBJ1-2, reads DGGITQSPKYLFRKEGQNVTLSCEQNLNHDAMYWYRQDPGQGLRLIYYSQIVNDFQKGDIAEGYSVSREKKESFPLTVTSAQKNPTAFYLCASTTGGTLLNYGYTFGSGTRLTVV.

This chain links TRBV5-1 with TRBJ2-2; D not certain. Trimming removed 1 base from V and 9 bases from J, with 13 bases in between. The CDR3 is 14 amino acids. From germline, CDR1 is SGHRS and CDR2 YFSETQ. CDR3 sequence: CASSLQAGPRELFF. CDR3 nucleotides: TGCGCCAGCAGCTTGCAGGCAGGTCCACGGGAGCTGTTTTTT.

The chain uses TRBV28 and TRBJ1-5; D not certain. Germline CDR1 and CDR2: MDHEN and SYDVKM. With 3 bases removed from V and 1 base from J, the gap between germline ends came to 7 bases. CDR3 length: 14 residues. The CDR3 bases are TGTGCCAGCAGTTTTCAGGCGAGCAATCAGCCCCAGCATTTT. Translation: CASSFQASNQPQHF.